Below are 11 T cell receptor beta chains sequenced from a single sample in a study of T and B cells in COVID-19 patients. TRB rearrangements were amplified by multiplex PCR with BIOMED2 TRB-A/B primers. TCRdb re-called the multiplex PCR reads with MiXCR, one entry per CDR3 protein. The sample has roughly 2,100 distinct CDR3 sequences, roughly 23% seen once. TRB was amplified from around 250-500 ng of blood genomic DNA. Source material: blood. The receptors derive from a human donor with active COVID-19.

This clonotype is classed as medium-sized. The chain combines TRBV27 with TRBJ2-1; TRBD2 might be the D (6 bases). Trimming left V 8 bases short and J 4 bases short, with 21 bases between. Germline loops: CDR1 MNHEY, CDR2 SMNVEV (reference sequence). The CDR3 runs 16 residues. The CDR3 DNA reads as TGTGCCAGCCTCCCCTGGAGCGGAGGGGAGTACAATGAGCAGTTCTTC. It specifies CASLPWSGGEYNEQFF.

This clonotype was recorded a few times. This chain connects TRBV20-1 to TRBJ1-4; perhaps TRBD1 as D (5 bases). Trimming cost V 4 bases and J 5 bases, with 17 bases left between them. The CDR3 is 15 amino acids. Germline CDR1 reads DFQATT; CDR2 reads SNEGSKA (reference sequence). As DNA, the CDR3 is TGCAGTGCTACCCCTAGGTGGACAATAAATGAAAAACTGTTTTTT. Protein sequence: CSATPRWTINEKLFF.

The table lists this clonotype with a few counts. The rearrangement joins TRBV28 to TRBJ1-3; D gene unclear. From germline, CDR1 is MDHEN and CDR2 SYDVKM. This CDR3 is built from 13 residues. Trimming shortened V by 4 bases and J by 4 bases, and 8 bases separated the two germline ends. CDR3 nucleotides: TGTGCCAGCAGTTCCCGTCCCGGAAACACCATATATTTT. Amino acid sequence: CASSSRPGNTIYF.

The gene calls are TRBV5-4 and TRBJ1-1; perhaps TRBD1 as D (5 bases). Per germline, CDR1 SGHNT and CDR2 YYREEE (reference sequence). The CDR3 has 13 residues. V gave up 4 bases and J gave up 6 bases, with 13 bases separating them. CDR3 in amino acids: CASSPQRGAEAFF. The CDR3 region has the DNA TGTGCCAGCAGCCCTCAAAGGGGCGCTGAAGCTTTCTTT. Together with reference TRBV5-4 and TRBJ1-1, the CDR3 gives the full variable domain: ETGVTQSPTHLIKTRGQQVTLRCSSQSGHNTVSWYQQALGQGPQFIFQYYREEENGRGNFPPRFSGLQFPNYSSELNVNALELDDSALYLCASSPQRGAEAFFGQGTRLTVV.

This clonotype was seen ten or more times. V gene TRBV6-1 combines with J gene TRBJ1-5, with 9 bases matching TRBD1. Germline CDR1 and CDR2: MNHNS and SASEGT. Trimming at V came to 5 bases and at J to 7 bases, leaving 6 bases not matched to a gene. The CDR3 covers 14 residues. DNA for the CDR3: TGTGCCAGCAGTTCCGACAGGGGGTACCAGCCCCAGCATTTT. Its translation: CASSSDRGYQPQHF.

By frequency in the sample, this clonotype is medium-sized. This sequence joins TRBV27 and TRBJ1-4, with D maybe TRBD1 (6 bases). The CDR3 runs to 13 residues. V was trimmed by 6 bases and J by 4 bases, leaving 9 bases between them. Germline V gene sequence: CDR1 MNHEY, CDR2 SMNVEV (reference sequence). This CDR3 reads CASRGQLNEKLFF. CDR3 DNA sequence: TGTGCCAGCAGAGGACAGCTTAATGAAAAACTGTTTTTT.

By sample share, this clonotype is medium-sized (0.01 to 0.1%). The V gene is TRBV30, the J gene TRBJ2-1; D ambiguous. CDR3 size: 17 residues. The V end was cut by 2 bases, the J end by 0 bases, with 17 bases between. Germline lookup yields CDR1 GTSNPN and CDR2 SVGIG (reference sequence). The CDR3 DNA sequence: TGTGCCTGGAGTTCACTTAGACGGTCTAACTCCTACAATGAGCAGTTCTTC. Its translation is CAWSSLRRSNSYNEQFF. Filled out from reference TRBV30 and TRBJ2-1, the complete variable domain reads SQTIHQWPATLVQPVGSPLSLECTVEGTSNPNLYWYRQAAGRGLQLLFYSVGIGQISSEVPQNLSASRPQDRQFILSSKKLLLSDSGFYLCAWSSLRRSNSYNEQFFGPGTRLTVL.

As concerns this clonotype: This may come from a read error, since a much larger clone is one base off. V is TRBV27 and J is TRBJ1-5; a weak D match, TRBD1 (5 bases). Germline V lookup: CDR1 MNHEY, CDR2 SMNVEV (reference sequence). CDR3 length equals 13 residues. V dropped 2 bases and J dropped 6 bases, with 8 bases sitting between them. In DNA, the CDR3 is TGTGCCAGCAGTTTACGGGGCGTTCAGCCCCAGCATTTT. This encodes CASSLRGVQPQHF.

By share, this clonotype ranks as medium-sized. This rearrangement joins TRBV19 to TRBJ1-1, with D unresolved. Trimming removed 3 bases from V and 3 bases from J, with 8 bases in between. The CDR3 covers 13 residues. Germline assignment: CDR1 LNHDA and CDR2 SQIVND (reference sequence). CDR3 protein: CASSISRYTEAFF. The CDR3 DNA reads TGTGCCAGTAGTATTTCTCGGTACACTGAAGCTTTCTTT.

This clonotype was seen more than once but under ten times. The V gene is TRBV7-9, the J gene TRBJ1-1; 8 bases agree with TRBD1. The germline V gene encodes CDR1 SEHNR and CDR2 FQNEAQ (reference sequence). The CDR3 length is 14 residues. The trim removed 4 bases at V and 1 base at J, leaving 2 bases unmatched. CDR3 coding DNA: TGTGCCAGCAGCTACGGACAGGGGAACACTGAAGCTTTCTTT. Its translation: CASSYGQGNTEAFF.

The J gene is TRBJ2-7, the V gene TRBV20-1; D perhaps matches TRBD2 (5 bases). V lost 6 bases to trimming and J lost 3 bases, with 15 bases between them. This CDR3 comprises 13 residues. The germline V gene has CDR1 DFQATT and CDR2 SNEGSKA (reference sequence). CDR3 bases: TGCAGTGCCCCCTTACTAGGCCGCTACGAGCAGTACTTC. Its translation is CSAPLLGRYEQYF.